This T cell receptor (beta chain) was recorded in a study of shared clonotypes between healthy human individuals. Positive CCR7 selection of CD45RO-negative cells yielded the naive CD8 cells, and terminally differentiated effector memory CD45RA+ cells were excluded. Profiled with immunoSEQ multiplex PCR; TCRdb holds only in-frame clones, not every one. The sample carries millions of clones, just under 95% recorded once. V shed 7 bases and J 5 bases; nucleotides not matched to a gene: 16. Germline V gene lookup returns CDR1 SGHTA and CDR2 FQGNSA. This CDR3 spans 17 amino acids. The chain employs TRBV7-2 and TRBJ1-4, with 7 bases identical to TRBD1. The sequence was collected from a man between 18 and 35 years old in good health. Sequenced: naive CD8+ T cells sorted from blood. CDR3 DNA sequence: TGTGCCAGCACCCTCGGGACAGATATTGTTGGGAATGAAAAACTGTTTTTT. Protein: CASTLGTDIVGNEKLFF.